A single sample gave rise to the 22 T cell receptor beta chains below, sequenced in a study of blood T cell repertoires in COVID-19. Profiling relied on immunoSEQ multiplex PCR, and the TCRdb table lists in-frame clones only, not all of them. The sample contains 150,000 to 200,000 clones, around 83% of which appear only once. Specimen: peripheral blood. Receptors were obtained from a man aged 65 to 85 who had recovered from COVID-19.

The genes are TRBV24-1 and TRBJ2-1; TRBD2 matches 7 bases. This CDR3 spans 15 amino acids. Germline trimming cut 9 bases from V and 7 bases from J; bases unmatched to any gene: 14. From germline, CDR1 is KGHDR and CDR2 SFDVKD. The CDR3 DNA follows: TGTGCCACCTCCGACGCGGGAGCCCCGGGAAATGAGCAGTTCTTC. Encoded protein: CATSDAGAPGNEQFF.

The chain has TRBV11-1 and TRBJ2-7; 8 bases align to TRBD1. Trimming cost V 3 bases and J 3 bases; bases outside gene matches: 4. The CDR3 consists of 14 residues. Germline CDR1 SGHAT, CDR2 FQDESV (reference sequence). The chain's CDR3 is CASSFQQGGYEQYF. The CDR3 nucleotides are TGTGCCAGCAGCTTTCAACAGGGGGGCTACGAGCAGTACTTC.

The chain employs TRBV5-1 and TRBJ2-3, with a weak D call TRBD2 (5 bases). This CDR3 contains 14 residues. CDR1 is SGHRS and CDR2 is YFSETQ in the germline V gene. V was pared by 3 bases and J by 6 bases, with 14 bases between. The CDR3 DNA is TGCGCCAGCAGCTCTGACCGGGAAAGGGATACGCAGTATTTT. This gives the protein CASSSDRERDTQYF.

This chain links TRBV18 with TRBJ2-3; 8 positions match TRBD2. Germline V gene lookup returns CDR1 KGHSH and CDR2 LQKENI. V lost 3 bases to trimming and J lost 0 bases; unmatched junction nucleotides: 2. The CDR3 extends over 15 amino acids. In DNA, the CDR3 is TGTGCCAGCTCACCGACTAGCGCGAGCACAGATACGCAGTATTTT. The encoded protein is CASSPTSASTDTQYF.

CDR3 coding DNA: TGCGCCAGCAGCATTGCACCTAAGACTAGTCTACAAGAGACCCAGTACTTC. Translating gives CASSIAPKTSLQETQYF. This chain links TRBV5-1 with TRBJ2-5; TRBD2 might be the D (6 bases). This CDR3 is 17 amino acids long. The germline V and J ends were trimmed by 4 bases and 2 bases, with 21 bases remaining between them. Germline V gene data show CDR1 as SGHRS and CDR2 as YFSETQ.

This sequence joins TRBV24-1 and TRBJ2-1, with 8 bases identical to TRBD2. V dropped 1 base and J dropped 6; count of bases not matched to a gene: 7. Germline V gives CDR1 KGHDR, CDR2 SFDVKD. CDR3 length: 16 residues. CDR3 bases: TGTGCCACCAGTGATTTTGCGGGGACTAGAGGCAATGAGCAGTTCTTC. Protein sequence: CATSDFAGTRGNEQFF.

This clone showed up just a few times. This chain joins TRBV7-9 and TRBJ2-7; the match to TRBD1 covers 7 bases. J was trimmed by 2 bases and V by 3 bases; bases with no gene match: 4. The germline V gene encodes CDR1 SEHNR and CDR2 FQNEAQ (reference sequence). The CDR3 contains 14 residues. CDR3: CASSFSGQTYEQYF. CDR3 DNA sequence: TGTGCCAGCAGCTTTTCGGGACAGACCTACGAGCAGTACTTC.

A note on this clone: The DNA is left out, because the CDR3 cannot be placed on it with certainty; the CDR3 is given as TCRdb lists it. Here the CDR3 reads CASSKVASGSSGVEIGELFF. The chain is built from TRBV21-1 and TRBJ2-2; TRBD2, the table's D call, lacks a check against the DNA. TRBV21-1 is given as a pseudogene. The CDR3 has 20 residues if both end residues are counted.

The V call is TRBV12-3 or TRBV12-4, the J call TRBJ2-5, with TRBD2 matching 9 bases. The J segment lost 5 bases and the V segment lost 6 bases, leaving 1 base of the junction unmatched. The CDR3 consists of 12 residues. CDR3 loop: CASRTSGETQYF. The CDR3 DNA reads TGTGCCAGCAGAACTAGCGGGGAGACCCAGTACTTC.

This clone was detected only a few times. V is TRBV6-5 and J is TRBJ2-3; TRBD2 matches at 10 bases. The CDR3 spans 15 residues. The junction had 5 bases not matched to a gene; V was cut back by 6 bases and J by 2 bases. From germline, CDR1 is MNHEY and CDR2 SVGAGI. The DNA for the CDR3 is TGTGCCAGCAGCCGAGCGGGAGGGATCACAGATACGCAGTATTTT. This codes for CASSRAGGITDTQYF.

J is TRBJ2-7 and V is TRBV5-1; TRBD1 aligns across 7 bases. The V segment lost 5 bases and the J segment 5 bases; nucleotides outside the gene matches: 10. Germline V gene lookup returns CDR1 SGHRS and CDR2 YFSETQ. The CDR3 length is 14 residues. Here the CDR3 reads CASSYRGPPDEQYF. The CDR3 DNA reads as TGCGCCAGCAGTTACAGGGGCCCCCCAGACGAGCAGTACTTC.

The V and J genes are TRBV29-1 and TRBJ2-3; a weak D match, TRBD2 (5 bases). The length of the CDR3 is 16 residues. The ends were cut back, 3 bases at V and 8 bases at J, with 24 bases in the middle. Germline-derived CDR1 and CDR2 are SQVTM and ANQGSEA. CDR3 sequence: CSVDVGGSASSGTQYF. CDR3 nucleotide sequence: TGCAGCGTTGACGTAGGCGGTAGCGCCTCTTCTGGTACGCAGTATTTT.

CDR3 loop: CASSFGQGEQYF. The CDR3 coding sequence is TGTGCCAGCAGCTTCGGACAGGGAGAGCAGTACTTC. The chain employs TRBV7-9 and TRBJ2-7; 8 nucleotides line up with TRBD1. The germline CDR1 and CDR2 sequences are SEHNR and FQNEAQ (reference sequence). V lost 3 bases, J lost 7 bases, and 2 bases stayed unmatched. This CDR3 spans 12 amino acids.

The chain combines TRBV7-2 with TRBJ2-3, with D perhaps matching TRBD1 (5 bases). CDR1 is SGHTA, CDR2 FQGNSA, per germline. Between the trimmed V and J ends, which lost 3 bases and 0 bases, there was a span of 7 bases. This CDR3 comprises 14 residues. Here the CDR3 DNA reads TGTGCCAGCAGCTTGGGGCGGAGCACAGATACGCAGTATTTT. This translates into CASSLGRSTDTQYF.

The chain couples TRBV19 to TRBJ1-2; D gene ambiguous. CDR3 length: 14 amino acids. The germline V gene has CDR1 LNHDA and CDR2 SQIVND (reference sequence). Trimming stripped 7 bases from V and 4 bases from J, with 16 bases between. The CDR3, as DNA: TGTGCCAGTAATAGCGACCCAGCCAGCTATGGCTACACCTTC. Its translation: CASNSDPASYGYTF.

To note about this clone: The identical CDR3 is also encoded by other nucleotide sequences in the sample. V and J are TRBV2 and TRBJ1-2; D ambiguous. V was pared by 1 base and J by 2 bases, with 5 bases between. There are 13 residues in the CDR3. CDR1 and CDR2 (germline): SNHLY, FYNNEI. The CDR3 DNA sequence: TGTGCCAGCAGTGAAGGCCAGAACTATGGCTACACCTTC. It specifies CASSEGQNYGYTF.

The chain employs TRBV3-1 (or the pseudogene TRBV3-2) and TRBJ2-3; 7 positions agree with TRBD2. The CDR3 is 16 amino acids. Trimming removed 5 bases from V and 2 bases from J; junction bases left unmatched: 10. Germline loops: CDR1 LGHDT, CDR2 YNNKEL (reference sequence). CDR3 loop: CASSEPGLRSTDTQYF. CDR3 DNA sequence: TGTGCCAGCAGCGAGCCGGGACTAAGATCCACAGATACGCAGTATTTT.

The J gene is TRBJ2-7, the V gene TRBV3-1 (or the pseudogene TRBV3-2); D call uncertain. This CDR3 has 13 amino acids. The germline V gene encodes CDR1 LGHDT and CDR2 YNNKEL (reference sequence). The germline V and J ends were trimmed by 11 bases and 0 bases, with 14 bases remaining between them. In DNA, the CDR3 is TGTGCCCCCACGTGGCGGATCTCCTACGAGCAGTACTTC. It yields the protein CAPTWRISYEQYF.

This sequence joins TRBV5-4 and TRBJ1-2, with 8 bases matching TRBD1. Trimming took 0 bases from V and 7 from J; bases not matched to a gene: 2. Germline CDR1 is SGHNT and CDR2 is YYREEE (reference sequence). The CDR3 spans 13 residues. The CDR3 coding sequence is TGTGCCAGCAGCTTGGAGACAGGGGCTGGCTACACCTTC. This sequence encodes CASSLETGAGYTF.

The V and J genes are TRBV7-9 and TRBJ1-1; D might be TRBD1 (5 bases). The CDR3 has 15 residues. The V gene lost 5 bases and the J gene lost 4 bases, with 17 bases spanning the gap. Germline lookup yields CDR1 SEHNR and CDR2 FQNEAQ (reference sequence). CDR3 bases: TGTGCCAGCAGCCCCCGCGAGGTAGGGGCCACTGAAGCTTTCTTT. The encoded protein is CASSPREVGATEAFF.

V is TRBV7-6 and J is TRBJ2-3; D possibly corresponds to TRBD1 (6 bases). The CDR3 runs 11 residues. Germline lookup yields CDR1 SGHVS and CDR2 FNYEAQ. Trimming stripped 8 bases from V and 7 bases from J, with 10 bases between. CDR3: CASQQGHTQYF. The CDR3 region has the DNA TGTGCCAGCCAACAGGGTCATACGCAGTATTTT.

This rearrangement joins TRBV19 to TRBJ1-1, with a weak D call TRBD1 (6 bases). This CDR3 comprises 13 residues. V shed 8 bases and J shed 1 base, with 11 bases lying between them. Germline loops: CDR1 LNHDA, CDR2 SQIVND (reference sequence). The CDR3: CASGDNRNTEAFF. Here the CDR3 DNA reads TGTGCCAGTGGGGACAACCGGAACACTGAAGCTTTCTTT.